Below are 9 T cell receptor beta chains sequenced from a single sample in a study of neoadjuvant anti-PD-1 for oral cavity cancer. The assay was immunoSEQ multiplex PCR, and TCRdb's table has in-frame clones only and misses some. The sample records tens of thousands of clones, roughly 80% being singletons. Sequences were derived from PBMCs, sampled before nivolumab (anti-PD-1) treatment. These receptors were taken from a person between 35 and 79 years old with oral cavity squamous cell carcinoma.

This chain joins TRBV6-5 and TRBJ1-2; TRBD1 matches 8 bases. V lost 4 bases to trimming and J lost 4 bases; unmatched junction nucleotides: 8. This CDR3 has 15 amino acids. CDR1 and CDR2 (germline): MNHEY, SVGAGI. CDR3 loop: CASSLLRQGAYGYTF. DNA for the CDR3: TGTGCCAGCAGTTTACTCCGTCAGGGGGCCTATGGCTACACCTTC.

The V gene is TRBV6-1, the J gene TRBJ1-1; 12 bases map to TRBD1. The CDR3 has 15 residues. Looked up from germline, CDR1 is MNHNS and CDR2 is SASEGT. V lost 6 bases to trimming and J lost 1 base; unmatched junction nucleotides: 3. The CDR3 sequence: CASRGQGAGNTEAFF. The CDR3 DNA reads TGTGCCAGCAGGGGACAGGGGGCGGGGAACACTGAAGCTTTCTTT.

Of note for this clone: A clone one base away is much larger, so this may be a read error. CDR3 in DNA: TGTGCCAGCAGCCCCCACAATGAGCAGTTCTTC. Protein: CASSPHNEQFF. The chain recombines TRBV7-2 with TRBJ2-1; D remains unclear. The germline V gene has CDR1 SGHTA and CDR2 FQGNSA. Trimming took off 5 bases at V and 5 bases at J, with 4 bases between the two ends. The CDR3 has 11 amino acids.

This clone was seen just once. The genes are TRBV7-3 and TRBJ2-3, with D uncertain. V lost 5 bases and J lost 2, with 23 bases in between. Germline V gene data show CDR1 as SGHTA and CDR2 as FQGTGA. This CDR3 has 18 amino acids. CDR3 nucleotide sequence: TGTGCCAGCAGCAAATCCCCGGTGACAAGCAGGACCACAGATACGCAGTATTTT. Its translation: CASSKSPVTSRTTDTQYF.

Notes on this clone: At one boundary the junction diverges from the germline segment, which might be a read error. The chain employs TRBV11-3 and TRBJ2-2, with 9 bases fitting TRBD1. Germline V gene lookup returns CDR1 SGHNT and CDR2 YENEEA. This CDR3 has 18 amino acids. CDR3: CASSLDTLGQGNNGELFF. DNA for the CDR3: TGTGCCAGCAGCTTAGATACGCTAGGACAGGGGAACAACGGGGAGCTGTTTTTT.

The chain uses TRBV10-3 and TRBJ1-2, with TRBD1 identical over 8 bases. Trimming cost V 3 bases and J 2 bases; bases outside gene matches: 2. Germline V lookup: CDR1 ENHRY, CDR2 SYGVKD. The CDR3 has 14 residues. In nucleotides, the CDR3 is TGTGCCATCAGTGATTCAGGGGGCAACTATGGCTACACCTTC. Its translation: CAISDSGGNYGYTF.

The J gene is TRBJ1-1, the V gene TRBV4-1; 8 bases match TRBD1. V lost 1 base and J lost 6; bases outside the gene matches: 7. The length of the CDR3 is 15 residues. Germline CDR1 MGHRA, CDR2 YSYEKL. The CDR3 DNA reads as TGCGCCAGCAGCCAAGGCAGGGGGCGTAGCGCTGAAGCTTTCTTT. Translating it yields CASSQGRGRSAEAFF.

CDR3 nucleotides: TGTGCCAGCAGCCTTATGGGGGTCGACAATCAGCCCCAGCATTTT. Amino acids: CASSLMGVDNQPQHF. The chain links TRBV5-6 to TRBJ1-5, with a weak D call TRBD1 (5 bases). V lost 4 bases, J lost 3 bases, and 14 bases lay in between. CDR3 size: 15 residues. The germline gives CDR1 SGHDT, CDR2 YYEEEE.

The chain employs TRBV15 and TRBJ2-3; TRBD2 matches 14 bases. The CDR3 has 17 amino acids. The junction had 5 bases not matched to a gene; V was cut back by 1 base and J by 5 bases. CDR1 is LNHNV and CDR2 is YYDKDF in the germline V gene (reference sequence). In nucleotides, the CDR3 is TGTGCCACCAGCAGAGGGACTAGCGGGGGGTCCCTAGATACGCAGTATTTT. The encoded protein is CATSRGTSGGSLDTQYF.